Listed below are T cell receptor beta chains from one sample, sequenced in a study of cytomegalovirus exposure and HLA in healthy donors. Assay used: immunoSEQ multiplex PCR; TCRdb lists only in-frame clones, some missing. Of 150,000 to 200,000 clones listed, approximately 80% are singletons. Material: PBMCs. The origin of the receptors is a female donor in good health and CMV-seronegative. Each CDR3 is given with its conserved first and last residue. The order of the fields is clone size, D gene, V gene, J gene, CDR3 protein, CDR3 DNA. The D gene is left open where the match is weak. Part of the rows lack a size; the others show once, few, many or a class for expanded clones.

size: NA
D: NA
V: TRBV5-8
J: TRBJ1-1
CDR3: CASSLTGLSEAFF
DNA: TGTGCCAGCAGCTTAACAGGGCTCAGTGAAGCTTTCTTT

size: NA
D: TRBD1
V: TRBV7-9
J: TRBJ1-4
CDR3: CASSASPGQGFEKLFF
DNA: TGTGCCAGCAGCGCCTCCCCGGGACAGGGTTTTGAAAAACTGTTTTTT

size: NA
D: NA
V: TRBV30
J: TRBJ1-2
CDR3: CAWSSLIHYGYTF
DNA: TGTGCCTGGAGTTCCCTAATTCACTATGGCTACACCTTC

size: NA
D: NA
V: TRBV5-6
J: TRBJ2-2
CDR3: CASSFQGNTGELFF
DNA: TGTGCCAGCAGCTTTCAGGGTAACACCGGGGAGCTGTTTTTT

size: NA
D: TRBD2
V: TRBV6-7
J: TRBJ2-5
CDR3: CASSPPSSGRAQRDGTQYF
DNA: TGTGCCAGCAGTCCCCCCTCTAGCGGGAGGGCCCAGAGGGATGGGACCCAGTACTTC

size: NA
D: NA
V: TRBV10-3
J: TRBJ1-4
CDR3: CAISEGGAGEKLFF
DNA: TGTGCCATCAGTGAGGGAGGGGCGGGGGAAAAACTGTTTTTT

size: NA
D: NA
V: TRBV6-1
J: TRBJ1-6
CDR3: CASSDRLLMSPLHF
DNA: TGTGCCAGCAGTGATAGACTCCTAATGTCACCCCTCCACTTT

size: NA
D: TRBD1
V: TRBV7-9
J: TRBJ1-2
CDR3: CASSDNGQGREGYTF
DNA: TGTGCCAGCAGCGACAACGGACAGGGCAGGGAGGGCTACACCTTC

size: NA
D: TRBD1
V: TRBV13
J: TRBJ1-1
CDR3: CASSNSGQGPEAFF
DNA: TGTGCCAGCAGCAACTCGGGACAGGGGCCTGAAGCTTTCTTT

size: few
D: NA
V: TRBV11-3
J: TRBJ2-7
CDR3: CASSLRQLSYEQYF
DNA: TGTGCCAGCAGCTTGAGACAGCTCTCCTACGAGCAGTACTTC

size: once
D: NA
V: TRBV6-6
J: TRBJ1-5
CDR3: CASSPTVGGGNQPQHF
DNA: TGTGCCAGCAGTCCCACGGTTGGGGGCGGCAATCAGCCCCAGCATTTT

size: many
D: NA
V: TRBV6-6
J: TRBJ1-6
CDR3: CASGPGGRNSPLHF
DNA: TGTGCCAGCGGACCCGGGGGGCGGAATTCACCCCTCCACTTT

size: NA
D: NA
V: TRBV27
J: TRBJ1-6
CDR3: CASRTPGYNSPLHF
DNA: TGTGCCAGCAGGACACCTGGCTATAATTCACCCCTCCACTTT

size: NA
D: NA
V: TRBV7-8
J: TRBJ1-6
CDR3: CASSLFWRANSPLHF
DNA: TGTGCCAGCAGCTTATTTTGGAGGGCAAATTCACCCCTCCACTTT

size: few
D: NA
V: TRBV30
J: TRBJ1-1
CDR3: CAWKTFEAFF
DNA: TGTGCCTGGAAGACTTTTGAAGCTTTCTTT

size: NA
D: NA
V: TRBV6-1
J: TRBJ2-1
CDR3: CASSEATNTYNEQFF
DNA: TGTGCCAGCAGTGAAGCAACTAACACCTACAATGAGCAGTTCTTC

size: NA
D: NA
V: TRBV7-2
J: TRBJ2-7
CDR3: CASSLVGGFQGGEQYF
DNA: TGTGCCAGCAGCTTAGTCGGGGGCTTCCAGGGGGGCGAGCAGTACTTC